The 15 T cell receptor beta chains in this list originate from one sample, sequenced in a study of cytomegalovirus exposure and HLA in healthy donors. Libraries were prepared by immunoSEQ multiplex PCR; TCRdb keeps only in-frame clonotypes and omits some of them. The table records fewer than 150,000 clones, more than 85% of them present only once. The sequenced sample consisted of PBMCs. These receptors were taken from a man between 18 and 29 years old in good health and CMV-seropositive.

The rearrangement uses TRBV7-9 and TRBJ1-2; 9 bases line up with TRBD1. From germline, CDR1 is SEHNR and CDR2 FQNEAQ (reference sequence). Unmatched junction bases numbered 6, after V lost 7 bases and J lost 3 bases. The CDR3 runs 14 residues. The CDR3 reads CASTRTGVDYGYTF. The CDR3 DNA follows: TGTGCCAGCACCAGGACAGGGGTAGACTATGGCTACACCTTC.

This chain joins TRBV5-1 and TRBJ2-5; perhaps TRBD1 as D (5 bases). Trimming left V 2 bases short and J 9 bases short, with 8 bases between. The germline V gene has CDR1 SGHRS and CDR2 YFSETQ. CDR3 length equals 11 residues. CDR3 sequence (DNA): TGCGCCAGCAGCTTAGAAGGGGCCCAGTACTTC. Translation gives CASSLEGAQYF.

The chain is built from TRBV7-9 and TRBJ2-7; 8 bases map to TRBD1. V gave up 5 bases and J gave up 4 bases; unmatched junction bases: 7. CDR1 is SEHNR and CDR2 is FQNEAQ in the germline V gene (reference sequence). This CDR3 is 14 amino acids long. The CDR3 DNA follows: TGTGCCAGCAGCGGAGGACAGGGAACTTACGAGCAGTACTTC. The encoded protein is CASSGGQGTYEQYF.

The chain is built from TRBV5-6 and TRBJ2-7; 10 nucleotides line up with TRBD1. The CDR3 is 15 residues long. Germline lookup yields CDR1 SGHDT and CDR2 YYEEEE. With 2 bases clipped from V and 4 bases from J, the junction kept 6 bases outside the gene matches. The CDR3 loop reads CASSFDWDRGYEQYF. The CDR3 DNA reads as TGTGCCAGCAGCTTCGATTGGGACAGGGGATACGAGCAGTACTTC. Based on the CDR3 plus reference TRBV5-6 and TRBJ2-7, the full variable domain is DAGVTQSPTHLIKTRGQQVTLRCSPKSGHDTVSWYQQALGQGPQFIFQYYEEEERQRGNFPDRFSGHQFPNYSSELNVNALLLGDSALYLCASSFDWDRGYEQYFGPGTRLTVT.

The CDR3 DNA follows: TGCGCCAGCAGCTTGTATGAACGGACACAAGAGACCCAGTACTTC. As protein: CASSLYERTQETQYF. The chain carries TRBV5-1 and TRBJ2-5, with D possibly being TRBD1 (5 bases). V was clipped by 1 base and J by 2 bases, with 12 bases between them. The germline gives CDR1 SGHRS, CDR2 YFSETQ. The CDR3 length is 15 residues.

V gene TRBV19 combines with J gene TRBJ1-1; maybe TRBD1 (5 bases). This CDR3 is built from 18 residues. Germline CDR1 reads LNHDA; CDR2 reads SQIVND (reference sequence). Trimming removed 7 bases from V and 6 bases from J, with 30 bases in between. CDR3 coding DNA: TGTGCCAGTACGGAAAAATTGAAGGGCAGGGCTAAAGTAGCTGAAGCTTTCTTT. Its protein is CASTEKLKGRAKVAEAFF.

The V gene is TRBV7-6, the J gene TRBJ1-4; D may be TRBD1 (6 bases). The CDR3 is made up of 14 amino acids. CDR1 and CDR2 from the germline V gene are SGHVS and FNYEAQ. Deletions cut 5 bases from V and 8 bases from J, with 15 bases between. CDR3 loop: CASSLQGSSEKLFF. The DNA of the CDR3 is TGTGCCAGCAGCCTACAGGGATCCAGCGAAAAACTGTTTTTT.

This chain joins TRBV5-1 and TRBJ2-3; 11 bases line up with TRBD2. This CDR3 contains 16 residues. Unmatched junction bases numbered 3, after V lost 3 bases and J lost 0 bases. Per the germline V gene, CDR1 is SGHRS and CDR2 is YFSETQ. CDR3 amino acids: CASSSGLAASTDTQYF. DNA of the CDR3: TGCGCCAGCAGCTCGGGACTAGCGGCTAGCACAGATACGCAGTATTTT.

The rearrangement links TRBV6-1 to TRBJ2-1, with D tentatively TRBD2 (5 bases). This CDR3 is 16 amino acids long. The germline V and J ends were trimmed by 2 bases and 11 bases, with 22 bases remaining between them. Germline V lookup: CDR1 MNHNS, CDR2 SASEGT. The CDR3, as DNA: TGTGCCAGCAGTGAAAAGGTTGCGGACTCGATCCTTAAGCAGTTCTTC. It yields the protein CASSEKVADSILKQFF.

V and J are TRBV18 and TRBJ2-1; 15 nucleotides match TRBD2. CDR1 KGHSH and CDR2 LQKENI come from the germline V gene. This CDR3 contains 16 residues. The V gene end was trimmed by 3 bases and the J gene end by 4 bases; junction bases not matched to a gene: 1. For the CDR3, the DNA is TGTGCCAGCTCACCGGGACTAGCGGGGGGTTACAATGAGCAGTTCTTC. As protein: CASSPGLAGGYNEQFF.

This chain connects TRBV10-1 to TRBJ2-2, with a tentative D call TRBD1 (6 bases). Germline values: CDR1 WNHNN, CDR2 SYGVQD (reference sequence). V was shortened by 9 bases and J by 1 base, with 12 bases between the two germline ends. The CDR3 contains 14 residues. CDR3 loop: CASRPDRNTGELFF. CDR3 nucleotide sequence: TGCGCCAGTCGTCCGGACAGGAACACCGGGGAGCTGTTTTTT.

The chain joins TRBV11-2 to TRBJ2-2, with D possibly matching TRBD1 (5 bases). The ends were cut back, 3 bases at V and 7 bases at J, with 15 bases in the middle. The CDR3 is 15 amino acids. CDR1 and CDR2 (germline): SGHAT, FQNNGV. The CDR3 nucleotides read TGTGCCAGCAGCTTCTCGAGTGGGGCTGACGGGGAGCTGTTTTTT. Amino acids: CASSFSSGADGELFF.

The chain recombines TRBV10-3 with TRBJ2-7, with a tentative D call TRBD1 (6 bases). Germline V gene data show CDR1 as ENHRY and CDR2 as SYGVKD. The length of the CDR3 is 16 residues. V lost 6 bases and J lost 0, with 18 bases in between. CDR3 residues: CAIRGEQTGYSYEQYF. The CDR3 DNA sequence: TGTGCCATCAGGGGCGAGCAGACAGGCTACTCCTACGAGCAGTACTTC.

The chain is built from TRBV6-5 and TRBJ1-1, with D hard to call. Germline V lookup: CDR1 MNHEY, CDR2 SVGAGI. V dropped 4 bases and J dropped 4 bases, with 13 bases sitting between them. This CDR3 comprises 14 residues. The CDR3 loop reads CASSWRGGGTEAFF. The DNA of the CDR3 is TGTGCCAGCAGTTGGCGGGGAGGTGGCACTGAAGCTTTCTTT.

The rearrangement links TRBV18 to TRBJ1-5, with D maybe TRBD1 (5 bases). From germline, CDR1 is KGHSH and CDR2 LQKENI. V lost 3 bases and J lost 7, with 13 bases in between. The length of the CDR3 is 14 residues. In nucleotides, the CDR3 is TGTGCCAGCTCACCCGGACAAGGAGCCCAGCCCCAGCATTTT. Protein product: CASSPGQGAQPQHF.